What follows are 32 T cell receptor beta chains derived from one specimen sequenced in a study of spatial heterogeneity in lung cancer. General study results and limits: Counts that tracked tumor mutation counts were those of expanded intratumoral alpha and beta TCRs.

Time point indicated: sample taken at primary tumor resection. No cognate antigen is known for these TCRs. TCRdb itself ran the 5' RACE reads through MiXCR, one entry per CDR3 protein. Of about 2,200 distinct CDR3 sequences listed, approximately 35% are singletons. Sequenced material: lung tumor tissue, taken at surgery. These receptors were obtained from a male donor with early-stage non-small cell lung cancer.

The J gene is TRBJ2-5, the V gene TRBV10-3; 8 positions agree with TRBD1. The CDR3 is made up of 16 amino acids. The V gene end was trimmed by 4 bases and the J gene end by 2 bases; junction bases not matched to a gene: 9. Germline CDR1 ENHRY, CDR2 SYGVKD. CDR3 loop: CAISAGQGLGQETQYF. The CDR3 DNA sequence: TGTGCCATCAGTGCCGGACAGGGCTTGGGACAAGAGACCCAGTACTTC.

The rearrangement links TRBV6-5 to TRBJ2-2; TRBD2 is a possible D gene (5 bases). Trimming stripped 3 bases from V and 1 base from J, with 12 bases between. Looked up from germline, CDR1 is MNHEY and CDR2 is SVGAGI. CDR3 length: 16 residues. CDR3 sequence (DNA): TGTGCCAGCAGTTATGCACAGAGCGGGAACACCGGGGAGCTGTTTTTT. As protein: CASSYAQSGNTGELFF.

This rearrangement joins TRBV2 to TRBJ2-1; D gene unclear. Per the germline V gene, CDR1 is SNHLY and CDR2 is FYNNEI. Trimming took off 6 bases at V and 4 bases at J, with 16 bases between the two ends. The CDR3 extends over 15 amino acids. This CDR3 reads CASRIGMKAYNEQFF. CDR3 nucleotide sequence: TGTGCCAGCAGGATAGGGATGAAGGCTTACAATGAGCAGTTCTTC.

In this sample, this clonotype turned up a few times. V is TRBV29-1 and J is TRBJ2-5; 11 bases align to TRBD2. Trimming took 6 bases from V and 5 from J; bases not matched to a gene: 11. Germline V gene data show CDR1 as SQVTM and CDR2 as ANQGSEA. The CDR3 extends over 15 amino acids. CDR3 region: CSVGGTSGSRETQYF. CDR3 DNA: TGCAGCGTGGGGGGTACTAGCGGGAGTAGGGAGACCCAGTACTTC.

As DNA, the CDR3 is TGCAGCGCTGAGACAGGGGATTACGAGCAGTACTTC. This sequence encodes CSAETGDYEQYF. V and J are TRBV29-1 and TRBJ2-7; TRBD1 matches at 8 bases. Looked up from germline, CDR1 is SQVTM and CDR2 is ANQGSEA. The CDR3 spans 12 residues. J was trimmed by 4 bases and V by 7 bases; bases with no gene match: 6.

By share of the sample, this clonotype is large (0.1 to 1%). The chain carries TRBV10-3 and TRBJ2-7; D not certain. Trimming pared 4 bases from V and 7 bases from J, leaving 14 bases between. The CDR3 consists of 13 residues. Per the germline V gene, CDR1 is ENHRY and CDR2 is SYGVKD. CDR3 DNA: TGTGCCATCAGTGCTGGAGATACTACGGAGCAGTACTTC. Translated: CAISAGDTTEQYF.

The chain has TRBV7-9 and TRBJ2-1, with D perhaps matching TRBD1 (5 bases). The CDR3 is made up of 14 amino acids. Germline-derived CDR1 and CDR2 are SEHNR and FQNEAQ (reference sequence). With 1 base removed from V and 3 bases from J, the gap between germline ends came to 7 bases. The CDR3 coding sequence is TGTGCCAGCAGCTTAGGACAGAGCTACAATGAGCAGTTCTTC. Translated: CASSLGQSYNEQFF.

This clonotype is medium-sized by share. The chain links TRBV12-3 or TRBV12-4 to TRBJ2-1, with TRBD2 matching over 9 bases. The CDR3 length is 18 residues. Trimming cost V 5 bases and J 0 bases; bases outside gene matches: 11. The CDR3, as DNA: TGTGCCAGCAGTCCGGGACTAGCAGTCGTTGGCTCCTACAATGAGCAGTTCTTC. Translation gives CASSPGLAVVGSYNEQFF.

This clonotype was seen once. The gene calls are TRBV14 and TRBJ2-7; D possibly corresponds to TRBD1 (5 bases). V lost 3 bases and J 6 bases, leaving 15 bases between the germline ends. The CDR3 has 14 residues. The germline gives CDR1 SGHDN, CDR2 FVKESK. As DNA, the CDR3 is TGTGCCAGCAGCCACCCCTTCCAGGGATCCGAGCAGTACTTC. It yields the protein CASSHPFQGSEQYF.

The chain combines TRBV29-1 with TRBJ2-3; D not certain. Per germline, CDR1 SQVTM and CDR2 ANQGSEA. The V end lost 0 bases, the J end lost 4 bases, and 5 bases lay between the germline ends. The CDR3 is 12 residues long. CDR3 nucleotides: TGCAGCGTTGAAGAGGGGTCAGATACGCAGTATTTT. Residues: CSVEEGSDTQYF.

This clonotype ranks as medium-sized. The genes are TRBV2 and TRBJ2-4; D is unclear. Deletions cut 4 bases from V and 8 bases from J, with 9 bases between. From germline, CDR1 is SNHLY and CDR2 FYNNEI. The CDR3 has 12 residues. CDR3 nucleotide sequence: TGTGCCAGCAGTGGGCCTTGGGACATTCAGTACTTC. This gives the protein CASSGPWDIQYF.

This clonotype is termed medium-sized. J is TRBJ2-6 and V is TRBV7-3; no clear D. The CDR3 covers 17 residues. With 5 bases removed from V and 0 bases from J, the gap between germline ends came to 14 bases. Germline V gives CDR1 SGHTA, CDR2 FQGTGA. The CDR3 nucleotides are TGTGCCAGCAGCCGTCAATCACAGAGCTCTGGGGCCAACGTCCTGACTTTC. Its translation: CASSRQSQSSGANVLTF.

J is TRBJ1-5 and V is TRBV12-3 or TRBV12-4; D is possibly TRBD1 (5 bases). V shed 8 bases and J shed 4 bases, with 15 bases lying between them. The CDR3 sequence is 14 residues long. The CDR3 bases are TGTGCCAGCGACCGATCCGGGGGTAATCAGCCCCAGCATTTT. Amino acids: CASDRSGGNQPQHF.

This clonotype has just a few counts. The chain is built from TRBV11-2 and TRBJ1-1, with D perhaps matching TRBD1 (6 bases). This CDR3 contains 15 residues. Between the trimmed V and J ends, which lost 6 bases and 0 bases, there was a span of 14 bases. Germline V gene sequence: CDR1 SGHAT, CDR2 FQNNGV. The CDR3 loop reads CASSLTTGLNTEAFF. CDR3 nucleotide sequence: TGTGCCAGCAGTTTAACGACAGGTTTGAACACTGAAGCTTTCTTT.

The chain carries TRBV5-1 and TRBJ2-5; possibly TRBD1 for D (5 bases). The CDR3 sequence is 14 residues long. The germline V and J ends were trimmed by 0 bases and 1 base, with 7 bases remaining between them. Germline CDR1 is SGHRS and CDR2 is YFSETQ. This chain's CDR3 is CASSLGQTQETQYF. In nucleotides, the CDR3 is TGCGCCAGCAGCTTGGGACAGACCCAAGAGACCCAGTACTTC.

By share of the sample, this clonotype is medium-sized. DNA for the CDR3: TGCAGTGCTACCCGGACTGAGAACACCGGGGAGCTGTTTTTT. Its protein product is CSATRTENTGELFF. The rearrangement joins TRBV20-1 to TRBJ2-2, with D perhaps matching TRBD2 (5 bases). Trimming stripped 4 bases from V and 1 base from J, with 10 bases between. The CDR3 runs to 14 residues. Germline V gives CDR1 DFQATT, CDR2 SNEGSKA (reference sequence).

In its sample, this clonotype is medium-sized. This chain joins TRBV10-3 and TRBJ2-2; D is undetermined. CDR1 and CDR2 (germline): ENHRY, SYGVKD. V gave up 3 bases and J gave up 6 bases, with 8 bases separating them. This CDR3 is 13 amino acids long. The CDR3 bases are TGTGCCATCAGTGATTTTGGGGCCGGGGAGCTGTTTTTT. This encodes CAISDFGAGELFF.

This clonotype was picked up a small number of times. The chain couples TRBV4-1 to TRBJ2-7; 11 bases are a match to TRBD1. The V gene's germline CDR1 is MGHRA and CDR2 YSYEKL. V dropped 5 bases and J dropped 6; count of bases not matched to a gene: 6. The CDR3 consists of 14 residues. This CDR3 reads CASSARDRGSEQYF. The CDR3 nucleotides read TGCGCCAGCAGCGCGCGGGACAGGGGGTCCGAGCAGTACTTC.

The chain links TRBV20-1 to TRBJ1-1; possibly TRBD1 for D (6 bases). The CDR3 covers 14 residues. Germline CDR1 is DFQATT and CDR2 is SNEGSKA (reference sequence). The ends were cut back, 7 bases at V and 1 base at J, with 16 bases in the middle. The CDR3 DNA is TGCAGTGTTACAGGGCATATTGGGAACACTGAAGCTTTCTTT. This gives the protein CSVTGHIGNTEAFF.

In this sample, this clonotype turned up once. CDR3 DNA: TGTGCCAGCAGTTACATGGGAATGCCCGGGGAGCTGTTTTTT. It yields the protein CASSYMGMPGELFF. V gene TRBV6-2 or TRBV6-3 combines with J gene TRBJ2-2; D is unclear. Deletions cut 2 bases from V and 6 bases from J, with 10 bases between. The CDR3 sequence is 14 residues long. Germline V gene data show CDR1 as MNHEY and CDR2 as SVGEGT.

This clonotype qualifies as large. The chain joins TRBV25-1 to TRBJ2-7; D gene uncertain. V was cut by 2 bases and J by 3 bases, with 5 bases left in between. The germline gives CDR1 MGHDK, CDR2 SYGVNS. This CDR3 has 12 amino acids. The CDR3 loop is CASSEGRYEQYF. As DNA, the CDR3 is TGTGCCAGCAGTGAAGGCCGCTACGAGCAGTACTTC.

This clonotype was seen at least ten times. The chain joins TRBV6-6 to TRBJ2-5; 11 nucleotides line up with TRBD2. Losses at the gene ends were 9 bases for V and 4 bases for J; bases not matched to a gene: 1. This CDR3 spans 12 amino acids. The germline gives CDR1 MNHNY, CDR2 SVGAGI (reference sequence). The CDR3 loop is CASGTSGETQYF. CDR3 DNA sequence: TGTGCCAGTGGGACTAGCGGAGAGACCCAGTACTTC.

The chain uses TRBV5-1 and TRBJ2-5; 9 bases map to TRBD2. Germline V gene sequence: CDR1 SGHRS, CDR2 YFSETQ. V dropped 4 bases and J dropped 5; count of bases not matched to a gene: 12. The CDR3 is 16 residues long. The CDR3 region has the DNA TGCGCCAGCAGCCATACGGGACTAGCAGGGAGGGAGACCCAGTACTTC. Protein: CASSHTGLAGRETQYF.

There are a few counts of this clonotype. This chain uses TRBV12-3 or TRBV12-4 with TRBJ2-5; D might be TRBD2 (5 bases). The CDR3 runs 12 residues. Between the trimmed V and J ends, which lost 11 bases and 7 bases, there was a span of 17 bases. In DNA form, the CDR3 reads TGTGCCGCCGGGTCGAGCCGGGGGACCCAGTACTTC. As protein: CAAGSSRGTQYF.

This clonotype is hyperexpanded. The chain links TRBV4-2 to TRBJ2-3; 9 nucleotides align to TRBD2. The CDR3 covers 16 residues. Trimming took 4 bases from V and 5 from J; bases not matched to a gene: 10. The germline V gene encodes CDR1 LGHNA and CDR2 YNFKEQ. CDR3 amino acids: CASSLTSSGARDTQYF. The CDR3, as DNA: TGTGCCAGCAGCCTCACCTCTAGCGGGGCCCGAGATACGCAGTATTTT.

This clonotype has only a few counts. J is TRBJ2-3 and V is TRBV11-2; D gene ambiguous. The CDR3 covers 11 residues. The V end lost 5 bases, the J end lost 6 bases, and 6 bases lay between the germline ends. Germline V lookup: CDR1 SGHAT, CDR2 FQNNGV. The CDR3 DNA reads as TGTGCCAGCAGCCTAATGGATACGCAGTATTTT. Translated: CASSLMDTQYF.

The rearrangement uses TRBV2 and TRBJ1-3; D ambiguous. The CDR3 is made up of 12 amino acids. Trimming shortened V by 9 bases and J by 0 bases, and 6 bases separated the two germline ends. Germline CDR1 reads SNHLY; CDR2 reads FYNNEI. The CDR3 nucleotides read TGTGCCAGTCGGCTCTCTGGAAACACCATATATTTT. It specifies CASRLSGNTIYF.

Concerning this clonotype: At one of its ends the junction is not consistent with the germline gene, which may arise from a read error. The chain links TRBV28 to TRBJ1-3, with D possibly matching TRBD1 (5 bases). Germline CDR1 is MDHEN and CDR2 is SYDVKM. The CDR3 length is 12 residues. For the CDR3, the DNA is TGTGCCAGCAGTACAACCGGGACCCCGAGGAATTTT. It encodes CASSTTGTPRNF.

This clonotype qualifies as medium-sized (0.01 to 0.1%). The chain is built from TRBV10-3 and TRBJ2-3, with 10 bases identical to TRBD2. V trimming: 7 bases; J trimming: 1 base; junction bases outside the gene matches: 5. Per germline, CDR1 ENHRY and CDR2 SYGVKD. The CDR3 consists of 15 residues. The CDR3 DNA follows: TGTGCCATCACCTCTAGCGGGAGAGGCACAGATACGCAGTATTTT. Encoded protein: CAITSSGRGTDTQYF.

By sample fraction, this clonotype is medium-sized. The chain has TRBV7-2 and TRBJ1-5, with D hard to call. V dropped 3 bases and J dropped 0 bases, with 9 bases sitting between them. The CDR3 contains 15 residues. Per germline, CDR1 SGHTA and CDR2 FQGNSA. The CDR3: CASSFSWGSNQPQHF. The DNA for the CDR3 is TGTGCCAGCAGCTTTTCTTGGGGTAGCAATCAGCCCCAGCATTTT.

The chain has TRBV10-1 and TRBJ2-2; D unresolved. V gave up 4 bases and J gave up 6 bases, with 9 bases separating them. Germline V gives CDR1 WNHNN, CDR2 SYGVQD (reference sequence). The CDR3 runs to 13 residues. In DNA, the CDR3 is TGCGCCAGCAGTGTTACGCCGGCCGGGGAGCTGTTTTTT. It is translated as CASSVTPAGELFF.

The chain has TRBV10-3 and TRBJ2-7; no firm D call. The CDR3 contains 11 residues. CDR1 is ENHRY and CDR2 is SYGVKD in the germline V gene. The germline V and J ends were trimmed by 3 bases and 2 bases, with 2 bases remaining between them. The CDR3 DNA reads as TGTGCCATCAGTGATACCTACGAGCAGTACTTC. Translating it yields CAISDTYEQYF.